This T cell receptor (beta chain) was obtained from a study of T-cell memory formation after mild COVID-19. Study as a whole: Each donor largely had its own TCR clusters.

TCR alpha and TCR beta cDNA libraries carrying sample barcodes and UMIs came from 5'RACE with constant-segment primers. TCRdb re-called the 5' RACE reads through MiXCR, storing one row per CDR3 protein. The sample lists about 50,000 distinct CDR3 sequences, approximately 8% occurring once. General study findings and limits: Cross-reactive memory appears to have joined, as suggested by some responding clones showing up in pre-infection memory. Whereas later expanders leaned CD4+, clones contracting day 15 to 85 showed a balanced CD4/CD8 makeup.

Details on this clonotype: The antigen remains unidentified.

Trimming removed 0 bases from V and 9 bases from J; junction bases left unmatched: 6. The CDR3 is 15 amino acids. Per germline, CDR1 SGHDT and CDR2 YYEEEE. This TCR derives from a man younger than 35 who had mild COVID-19 (a few samples of this study predate the infection). Cell type and time point are not known. The rearrangement links TRBV5-6 to TRBJ1-6; the match to TRBD1 covers 7 bases. The sample taken for sequencing was PBMCs or a T cell subset sorted from them (not recorded which). The CDR3 spells CASSLGWTGISPLHF. In nucleotides, the CDR3 is TGTGCCAGCAGCTTGGGGTGGACAGGCATTTCACCCCTCCACTTT.